This T cell receptor beta chain comes out of a study of persistence of HIV-infected CD4 T cells. Study overall: Donors were ART-treated; their CMV- and Gag-responding CD4+ T cells were isolated. Study-level points and caveats: TCRbeta richness was lower in CMV- and Gag-responding cells than in anti-CD3/anti-CD28-responding cells.

Sequencing used immunoSEQ version 4 in survey mode. Some clones are missing from TCRdb's copy, which holds only in-frame ones; the method was immunoSEQ multiplex PCR. The data show more than 35,000 clones, over 80% seen once. Cells were stimulated with CMV-infected fibroblast lysates at 8.5 to 10 ug/mL. Memory cells lacking CD40L and CD69 with high CD45RO were sorted. Donors had CD4+ T cell counts above 400 cells/uL and were CMV-seropositive. Anti-CD28/CD49d costimulation, CD40-blocking antibody and enfuvirtide were given to CD8-depleted PBMCs for about 17 hours. Concerning this clone itself: Its antigen is as yet unknown.

Trimming at V came to 4 bases and at J to 7 bases, leaving 10 bases not matched to a gene. Germline V gene lookup returns CDR1 SEHNR and CDR2 FQNEAQ (reference sequence). CDR3 length equals 15 residues. This sequence was found in an adult man with HIV who was CMV-seropositive. Sequences were derived from CD4+ T cells sorted from PBMCs after approximately 19-hour stimulation, sampled from a patient who received antiretroviral therapy. This chain joins TRBV7-9 and TRBJ2-7; 10 bases fit TRBD1. As DNA, the CDR3 is TGTGCCAGCAGCTCCCCCCGGGACAGGGGCCGGGAGCAGTACTTC. Its translation is CASSSPRDRGREQYF.